One T cell receptor beta chain is described in this entry. Its antigen is unidentified. Adolescents were screened for latent TB by skin test and IGRA. This entry is derived from a study of T cells in tuberculosis. Overall study context: T cells were selected with CD1B tetramers loaded with glucose monomycolate. Study outcomes and limitations: Using the GMM-specific repertoire gave around 90% accuracy versus around 70% with motifs. Smaller alpha distances in active tuberculosis partly reflected shorter CDR3-alpha lengths.

V was clipped by 4 bases and J by 8 bases; unmatched bases: 6. Per germline, CDR1 WNHNN and CDR2 SYGVQD (reference sequence). This CDR3 is 15 amino acids long. Libraries were prepared by immunoSEQ multiplex PCR; TCRdb keeps only in-frame clonotypes and omits some of them. The table records 30,000 to 35,000 clones, roughly 90% of them present only once. J is TRBJ2-2 and V is TRBV10-1; 11 nucleotides line up with TRBD2. The TCR originated in a donor aged 10 to 29 with latent tuberculosis or without tuberculosis infection. Some clones in this sample may be carry-over from other donors' samples. Sequencing was carried out using PBMCs. CDR3 protein: CASSGALAGVGELFF. The CDR3 DNA is TGCGCCAGCAGTGGAGCACTAGCGGGAGTAGGGGAGCTGTTTTTT.